This T cell receptor beta chain was retrieved from a study of shared clonotypes between healthy human individuals. Findings and limits, study-wide: Relative to clonotypes present in all four donors, those not shared had lower generation probabilities.

For this clone: The antigen is unknown. The identical CDR3 is also encoded by other nucleotide sequences in the sample.

Original handling: There were no quality scores in the junction-only immunoSEQ sequences, so filtering differed. Sequenced by immunoSEQ multiplex PCR; TCRdb stores in-frame clones only, minus some. V and J calls and clone size come straight from that table; D and trimming were deduced from the DNA. This table holds around 1,100,000 clones, about 72% found once. Per the germline V gene, CDR1 is SGHRS and CDR2 is YFSETQ. V trimming: 4 bases; J trimming: 5 bases; junction bases outside the gene matches: 5. This CDR3 is 14 amino acids long. Donors had no recently reported acute infections or vaccinations and were HIV-negative.

Input material: memory CD4+ T cells from PBMCs. Regarding subset: CD45RA-negative fraction. This sequence originates from a young man in good health. Some clones in this sample may be carry-over from other donors' samples. The chain recombines TRBV5-1 with TRBJ2-5, with 10 bases lining up with TRBD2. The CDR3 bases are TGCGCCAGCAGCCTAGCGGGAGCGGAGGAGACCCAGTACTTC. Encoded protein: CASSLAGAEETQYF.